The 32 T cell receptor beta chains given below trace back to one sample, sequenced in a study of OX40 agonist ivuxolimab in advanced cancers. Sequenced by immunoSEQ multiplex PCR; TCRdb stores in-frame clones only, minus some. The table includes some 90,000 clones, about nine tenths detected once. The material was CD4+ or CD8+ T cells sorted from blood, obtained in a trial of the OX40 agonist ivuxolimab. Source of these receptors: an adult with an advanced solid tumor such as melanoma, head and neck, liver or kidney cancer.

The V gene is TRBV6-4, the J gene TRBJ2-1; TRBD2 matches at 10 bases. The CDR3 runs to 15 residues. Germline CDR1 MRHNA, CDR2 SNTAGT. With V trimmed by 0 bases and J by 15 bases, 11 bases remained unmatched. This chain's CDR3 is CASSDSGASGGQSFF. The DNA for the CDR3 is TGTGCCAGCAGTGACTCGGGCGCTAGCGGGGGCCAGTCGTTCTTC.

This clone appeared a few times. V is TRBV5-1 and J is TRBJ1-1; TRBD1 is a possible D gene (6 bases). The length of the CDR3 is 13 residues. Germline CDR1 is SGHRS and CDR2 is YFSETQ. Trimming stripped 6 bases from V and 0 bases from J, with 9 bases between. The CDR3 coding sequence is TGCGCCAGCACCCGGGACATGAACACTGAAGCTTTCTTT. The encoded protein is CASTRDMNTEAFF.

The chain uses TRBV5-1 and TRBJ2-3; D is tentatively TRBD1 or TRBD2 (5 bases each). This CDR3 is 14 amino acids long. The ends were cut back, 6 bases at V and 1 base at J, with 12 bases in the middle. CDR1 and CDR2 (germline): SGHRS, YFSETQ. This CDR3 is CASTREGRTDTQYF. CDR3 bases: TGCGCCAGCACCCGAGAGGGACGCACAGATACGCAGTATTTT.

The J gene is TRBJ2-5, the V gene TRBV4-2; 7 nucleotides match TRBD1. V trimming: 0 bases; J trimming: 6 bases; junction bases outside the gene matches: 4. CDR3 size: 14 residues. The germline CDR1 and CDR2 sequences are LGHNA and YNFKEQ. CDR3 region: CASSQDPGQKTQYF. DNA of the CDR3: TGTGCCAGCAGCCAAGATCCGGGACAGAAGACCCAGTACTTC.

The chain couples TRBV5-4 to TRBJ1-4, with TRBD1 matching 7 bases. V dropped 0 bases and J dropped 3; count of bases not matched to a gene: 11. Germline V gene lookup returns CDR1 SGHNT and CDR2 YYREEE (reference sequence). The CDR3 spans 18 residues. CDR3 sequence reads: CASSLATGSPSANEKLFF. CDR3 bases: TGTGCCAGCAGCTTGGCGACAGGGAGTCCCTCGGCTAATGAAAAACTGTTTTTT.

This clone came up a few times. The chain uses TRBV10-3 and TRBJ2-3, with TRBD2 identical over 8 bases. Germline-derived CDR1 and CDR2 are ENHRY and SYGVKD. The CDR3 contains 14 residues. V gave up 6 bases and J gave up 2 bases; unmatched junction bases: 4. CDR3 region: CAIRGTSHTDTQYF. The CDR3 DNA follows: TGTGCCATCAGGGGGACTAGTCACACAGATACGCAGTATTTT.

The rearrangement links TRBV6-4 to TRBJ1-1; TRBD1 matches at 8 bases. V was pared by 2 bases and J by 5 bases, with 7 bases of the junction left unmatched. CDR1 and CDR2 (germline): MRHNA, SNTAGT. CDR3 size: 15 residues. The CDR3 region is CASSDPGQGRTEAFF. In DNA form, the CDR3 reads TGTGCCAGCAGTGACCCTGGACAGGGTAGGACTGAAGCTTTCTTT.

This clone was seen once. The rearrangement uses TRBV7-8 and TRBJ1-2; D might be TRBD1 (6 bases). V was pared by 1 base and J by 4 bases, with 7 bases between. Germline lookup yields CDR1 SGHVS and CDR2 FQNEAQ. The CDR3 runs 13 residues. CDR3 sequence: CASSLGRGYGYTF. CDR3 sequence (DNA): TGTGCCAGCAGCTTAGGCAGGGGCTATGGCTACACCTTC.

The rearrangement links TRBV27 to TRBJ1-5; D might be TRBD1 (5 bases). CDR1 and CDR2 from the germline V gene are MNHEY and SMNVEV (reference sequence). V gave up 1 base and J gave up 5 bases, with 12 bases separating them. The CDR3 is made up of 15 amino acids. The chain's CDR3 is CASSLLGPGDQPQHF. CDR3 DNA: TGTGCCAGCAGTTTATTGGGACCGGGGGATCAGCCCCAGCATTTT.

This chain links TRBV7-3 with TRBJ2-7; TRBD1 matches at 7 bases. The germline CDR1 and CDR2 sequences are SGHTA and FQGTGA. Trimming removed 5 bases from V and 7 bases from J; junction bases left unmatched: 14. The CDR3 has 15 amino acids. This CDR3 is CASSPRGGPTSEQYF. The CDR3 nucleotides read TGTGCCAGCAGCCCCAGAGGGGGCCCTACCTCAGAGCAGTACTTC.

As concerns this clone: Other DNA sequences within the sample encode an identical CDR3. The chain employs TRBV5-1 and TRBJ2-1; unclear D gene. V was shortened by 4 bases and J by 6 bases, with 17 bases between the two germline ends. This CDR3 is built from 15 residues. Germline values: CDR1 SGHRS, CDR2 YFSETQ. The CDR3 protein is CASSPRPDRVNEQFF. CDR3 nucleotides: TGCGCCAGCAGCCCCCGGCCTGATAGGGTCAATGAGCAGTTCTTC. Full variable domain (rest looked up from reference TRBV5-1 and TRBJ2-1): KAGVTQTPRYLIKTRGQQVTLSCSPISGHRSVSWYQQTPGQGLQFLFEYFSETQRNKGNFPGRFSGRQFSNSRSEMNVSTLELGDSALYLCASSPRPDRVNEQFFGPGTRLTVL.

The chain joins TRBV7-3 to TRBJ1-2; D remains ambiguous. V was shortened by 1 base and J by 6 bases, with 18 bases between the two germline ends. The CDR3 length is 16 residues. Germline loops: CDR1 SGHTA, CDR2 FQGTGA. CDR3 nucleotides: TGTGCCAGCAGCTTAAGCTACGGGGATGCAAGAGATGGCTACACCTTC. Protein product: CASSLSYGDARDGYTF.

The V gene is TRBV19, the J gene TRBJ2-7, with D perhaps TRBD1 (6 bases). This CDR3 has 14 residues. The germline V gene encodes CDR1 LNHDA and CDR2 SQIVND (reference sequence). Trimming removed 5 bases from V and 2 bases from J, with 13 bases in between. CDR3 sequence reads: CASSSGQAPYEQYF. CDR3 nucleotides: TGTGCCAGTAGTTCGGGACAAGCTCCCTACGAGCAGTACTTC.

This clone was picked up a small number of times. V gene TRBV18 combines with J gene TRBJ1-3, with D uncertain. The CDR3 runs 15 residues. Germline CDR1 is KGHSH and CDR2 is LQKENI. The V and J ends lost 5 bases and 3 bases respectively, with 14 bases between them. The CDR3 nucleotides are TGTGCCAGCTCAACCACAGCCTATGGTGGAAACACCATATATTTT. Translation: CASSTTAYGGNTIYF. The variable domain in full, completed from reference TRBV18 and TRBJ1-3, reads NAGVMQNPRHLVRRRGQEARLRCSPMKGHSHVYWYRQLPEEGLKFMVYLQKENIIDESGMPKERFSAEFPKEGPSILRIQQVVRGDSAAYFCASSTTAYGGNTIYFGEGSWLTVV.

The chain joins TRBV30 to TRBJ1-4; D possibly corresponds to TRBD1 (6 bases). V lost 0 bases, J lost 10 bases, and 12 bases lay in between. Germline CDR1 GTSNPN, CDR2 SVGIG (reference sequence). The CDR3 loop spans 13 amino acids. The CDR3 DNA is TGTGCCTGGAGTGTAGGACAGTCTGGAAAACTGTTTTTT. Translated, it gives CAWSVGQSGKLFF.

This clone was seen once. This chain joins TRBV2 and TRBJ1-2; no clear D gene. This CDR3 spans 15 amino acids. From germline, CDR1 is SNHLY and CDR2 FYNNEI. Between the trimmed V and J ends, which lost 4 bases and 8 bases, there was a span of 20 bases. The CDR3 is CASSGAGRLQGGYTF. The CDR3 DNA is TGTGCCAGCAGTGGGGCAGGCCGACTTCAAGGGGGCTACACCTTC.

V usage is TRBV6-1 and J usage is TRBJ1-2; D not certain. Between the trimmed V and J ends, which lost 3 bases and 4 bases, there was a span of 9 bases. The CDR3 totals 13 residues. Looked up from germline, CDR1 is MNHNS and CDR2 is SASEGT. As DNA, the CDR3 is TGTGCCAGCAGTGAGAAGACAATCTATGGCTACACCTTC. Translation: CASSEKTIYGYTF.

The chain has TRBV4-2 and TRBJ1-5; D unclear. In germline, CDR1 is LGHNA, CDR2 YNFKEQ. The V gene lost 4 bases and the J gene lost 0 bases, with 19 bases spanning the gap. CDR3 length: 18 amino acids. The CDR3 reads CASSPYGPDDNSNQPQHF. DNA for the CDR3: TGTGCCAGCAGCCCGTACGGCCCCGACGACAATAGCAATCAGCCCCAGCATTTT.

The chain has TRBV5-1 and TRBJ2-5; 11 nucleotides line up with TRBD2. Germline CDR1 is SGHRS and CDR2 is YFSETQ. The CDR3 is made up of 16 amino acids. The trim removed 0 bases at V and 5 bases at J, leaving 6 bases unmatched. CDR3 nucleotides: TGCGCCAGCAGCTTGGAAGGGACTAGCGGAGGGGAGACCCAGTACTTC. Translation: CASSLEGTSGGETQYF.

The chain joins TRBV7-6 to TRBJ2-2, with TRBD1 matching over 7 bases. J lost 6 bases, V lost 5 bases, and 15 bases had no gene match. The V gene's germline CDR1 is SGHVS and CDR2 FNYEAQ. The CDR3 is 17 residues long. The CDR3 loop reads CASSRRLTGFNAGELFF. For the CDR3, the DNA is TGTGCCAGCAGCAGGAGATTGACAGGGTTTAACGCCGGGGAGCTGTTTTTT. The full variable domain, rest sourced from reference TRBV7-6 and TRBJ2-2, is GAGVSQSPRYKVTKRGQDVALRCDPISGHVSLYWYRQALGQGPEFLTYFNYEAQQDKSGLPNDRFSAERPEGSISTLTIQRTEQRDSAMYRCASSRRLTGFNAGELFFGEGSRLTVL.

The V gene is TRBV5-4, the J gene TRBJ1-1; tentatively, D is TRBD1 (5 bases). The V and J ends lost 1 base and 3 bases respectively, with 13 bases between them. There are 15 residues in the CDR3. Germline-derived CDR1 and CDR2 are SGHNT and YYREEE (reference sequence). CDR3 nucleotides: TGTGCCAGCAGCTTGAGAGGGGCCTCGTACACTGAAGCTTTCTTT. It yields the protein CASSLRGASYTEAFF. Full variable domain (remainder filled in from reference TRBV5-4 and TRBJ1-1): ETGVTQSPTHLIKTRGQQVTLRCSSQSGHNTVSWYQQALGQGPQFIFQYYREEENGRGNFPPRFSGLQFPNYSSELNVNALELDDSALYLCASSLRGASYTEAFFGQGTRLTVV.

This chain's CDR3 is CASSSDRPINSNQPQHF. The DNA of the CDR3 is TGTGCCAGCAGCTCTGACAGGCCAATCAATAGCAATCAGCCCCAGCATTTT. The chain combines TRBV7-8 with TRBJ1-5; a possible D gene is TRBD1 (6 bases). The CDR3 loop spans 17 amino acids. Germline lookup yields CDR1 SGHVS and CDR2 FQNEAQ. V was cut by 4 bases and J by 0 bases, with 16 bases left in between.

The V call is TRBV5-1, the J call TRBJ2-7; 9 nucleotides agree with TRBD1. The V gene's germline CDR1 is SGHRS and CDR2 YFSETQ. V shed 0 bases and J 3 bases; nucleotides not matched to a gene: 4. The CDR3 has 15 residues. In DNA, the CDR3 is TGCGCCAGCAGCTTGGCTCACAGGGGGCTCTACGAGCAGTACTTC. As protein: CASSLAHRGLYEQYF.

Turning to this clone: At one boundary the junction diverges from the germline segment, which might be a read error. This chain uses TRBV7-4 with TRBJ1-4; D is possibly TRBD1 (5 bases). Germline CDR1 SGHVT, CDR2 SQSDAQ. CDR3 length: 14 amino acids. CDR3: CAGSFREINEKLFF. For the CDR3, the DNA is TGTGCCGGCAGTTTCAGGGAGATTAATGAAAAACTGTTTTTT.

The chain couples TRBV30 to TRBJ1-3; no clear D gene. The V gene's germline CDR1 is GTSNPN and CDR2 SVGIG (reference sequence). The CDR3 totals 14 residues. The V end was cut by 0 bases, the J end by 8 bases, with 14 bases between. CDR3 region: CAWSVRRVLDTIYF. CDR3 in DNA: TGTGCCTGGAGTGTACGGAGGGTTTTGGACACCATATATTTT.

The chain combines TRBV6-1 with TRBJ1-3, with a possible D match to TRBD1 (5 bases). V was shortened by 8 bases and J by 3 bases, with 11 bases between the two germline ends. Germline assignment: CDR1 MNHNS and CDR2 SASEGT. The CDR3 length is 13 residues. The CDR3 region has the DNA TGTGCCAGCGAGCAGGGTGGTGGAAACACCATATATTTT. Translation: CASEQGGGNTIYF.

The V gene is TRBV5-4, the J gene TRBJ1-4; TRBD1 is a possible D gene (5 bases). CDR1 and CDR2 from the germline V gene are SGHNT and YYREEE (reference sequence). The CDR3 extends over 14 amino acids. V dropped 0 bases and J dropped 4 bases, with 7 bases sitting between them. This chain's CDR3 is CASSLAGVNEKLFF. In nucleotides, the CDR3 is TGTGCCAGCAGCTTGGCGGGGGTTAATGAAAAACTGTTTTTT.

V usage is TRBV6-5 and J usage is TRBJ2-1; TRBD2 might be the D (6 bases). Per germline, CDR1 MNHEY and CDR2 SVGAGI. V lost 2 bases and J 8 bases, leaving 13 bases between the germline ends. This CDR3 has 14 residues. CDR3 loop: CASSYGGAQDEQFF. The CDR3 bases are TGTGCCAGCAGTTACGGCGGGGCTCAGGATGAGCAGTTCTTC.

The CDR3 DNA reads as TGTGCCAGCAGCCGTCTAGCGGGGGTTGGTGAGACCCAGTACTTC. It translates to CASSRLAGVGETQYF. The V call is TRBV5-4, the J call TRBJ2-5, with 10 positions matching TRBD2. This CDR3 spans 15 amino acids. J gave up 5 bases and V 4 bases, and 8 bases lay outside the gene matches. Germline lookup yields CDR1 SGHNT and CDR2 YYREEE (reference sequence).

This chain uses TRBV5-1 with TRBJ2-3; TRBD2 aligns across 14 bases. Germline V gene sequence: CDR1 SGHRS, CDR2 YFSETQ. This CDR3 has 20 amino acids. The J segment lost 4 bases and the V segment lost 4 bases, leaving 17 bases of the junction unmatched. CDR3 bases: TGCGCCAGCAGCCCGACGACTAGCGGGGGGGCAATTAGTTTATCAGATACGCAGTATTTT. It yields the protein CASSPTTSGGAISLSDTQYF.

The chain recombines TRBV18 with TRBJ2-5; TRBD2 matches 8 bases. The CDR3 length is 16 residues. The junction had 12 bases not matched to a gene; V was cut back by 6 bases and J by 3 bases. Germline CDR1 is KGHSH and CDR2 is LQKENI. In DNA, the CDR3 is TGTGCCAGCTCCGACTCCCCCCGGGGGGGCAAAGAGACCCAGTACTTC. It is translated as CASSDSPRGGKETQYF.

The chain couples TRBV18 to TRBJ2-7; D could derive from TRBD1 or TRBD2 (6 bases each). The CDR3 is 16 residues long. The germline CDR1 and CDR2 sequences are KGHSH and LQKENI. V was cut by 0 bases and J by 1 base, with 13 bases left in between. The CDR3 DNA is TGTGCCAGCTCACCACCGGGGGGCACCAAATCCTACGAGCAGTACTTC. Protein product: CASSPPGGTKSYEQYF.